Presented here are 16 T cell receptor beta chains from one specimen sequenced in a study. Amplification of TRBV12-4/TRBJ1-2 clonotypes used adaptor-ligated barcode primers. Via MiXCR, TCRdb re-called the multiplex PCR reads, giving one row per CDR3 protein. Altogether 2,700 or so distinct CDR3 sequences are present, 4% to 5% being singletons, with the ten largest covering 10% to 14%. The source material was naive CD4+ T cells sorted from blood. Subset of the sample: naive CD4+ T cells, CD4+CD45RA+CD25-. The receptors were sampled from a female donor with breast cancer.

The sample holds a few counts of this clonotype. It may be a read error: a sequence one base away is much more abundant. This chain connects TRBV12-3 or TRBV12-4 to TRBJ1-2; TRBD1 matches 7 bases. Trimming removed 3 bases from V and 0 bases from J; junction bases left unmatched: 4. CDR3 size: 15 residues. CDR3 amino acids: CASSLSGQPNYGYTF. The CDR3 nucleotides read TGTGCCAGCAGTTTGTCGGGACAGCCTAACTATGGCTACACCTTC.

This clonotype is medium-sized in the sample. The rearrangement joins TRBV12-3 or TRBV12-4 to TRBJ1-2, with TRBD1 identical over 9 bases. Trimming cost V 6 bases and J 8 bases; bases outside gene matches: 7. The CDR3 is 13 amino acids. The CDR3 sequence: CASSRGTGLGYTF. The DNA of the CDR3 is TGTGCCAGCAGCCGTGGGACAGGGCTCGGCTACACCTTC.

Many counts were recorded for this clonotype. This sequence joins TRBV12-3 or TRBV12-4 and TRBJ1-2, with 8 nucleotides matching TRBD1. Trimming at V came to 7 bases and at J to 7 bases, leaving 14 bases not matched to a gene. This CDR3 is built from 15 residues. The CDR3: CASTLGWTGTFGYTF. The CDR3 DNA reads TGTGCCAGCACCCTAGGGTGGACAGGGACCTTTGGCTACACCTTC.

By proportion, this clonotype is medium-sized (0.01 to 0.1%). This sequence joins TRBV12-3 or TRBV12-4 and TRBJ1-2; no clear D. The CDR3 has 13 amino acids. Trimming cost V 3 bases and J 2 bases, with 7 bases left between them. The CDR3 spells CASSFGPNYGYTF. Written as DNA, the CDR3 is TGTGCCAGCAGTTTCGGCCCCAACTATGGCTACACCTTC.

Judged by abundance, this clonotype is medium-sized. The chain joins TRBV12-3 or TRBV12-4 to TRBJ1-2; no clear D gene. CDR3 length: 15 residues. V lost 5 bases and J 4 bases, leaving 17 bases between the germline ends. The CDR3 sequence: CASSPTRRVLYGYTF. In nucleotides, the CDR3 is TGTGCCAGCAGTCCCACCCGACGGGTACTCTATGGCTACACCTTC.

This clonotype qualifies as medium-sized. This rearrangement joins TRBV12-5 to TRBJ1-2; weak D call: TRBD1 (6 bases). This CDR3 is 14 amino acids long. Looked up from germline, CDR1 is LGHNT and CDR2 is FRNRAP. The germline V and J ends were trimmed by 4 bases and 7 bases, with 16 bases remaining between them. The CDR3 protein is CASGYMDSLTGYTF. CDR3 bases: TGTGCTAGTGGTTACATGGACAGCCTAACTGGCTACACCTTC. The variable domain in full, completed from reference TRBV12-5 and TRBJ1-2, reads DARVTQTPRHKVTEMGQEVTMRCQPILGHNTVFWYRQTMMQGLELLAYFRNRAPLDDSGMPKDRFSAEMPDATLATLKIQPSEPRDSAVYFCASGYMDSLTGYTFGSGTRLTVV.

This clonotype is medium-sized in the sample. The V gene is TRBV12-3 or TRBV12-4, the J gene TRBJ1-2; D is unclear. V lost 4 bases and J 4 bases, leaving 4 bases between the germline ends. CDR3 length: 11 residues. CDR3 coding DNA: TGTGCCAGCAGTTCCCGCTATGGCTACACCTTC. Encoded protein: CASSSRYGYTF.

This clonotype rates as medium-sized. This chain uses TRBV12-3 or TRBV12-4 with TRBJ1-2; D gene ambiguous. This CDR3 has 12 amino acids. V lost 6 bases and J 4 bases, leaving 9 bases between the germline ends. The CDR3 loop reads CASSQSSYGYTF. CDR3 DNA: TGTGCCAGCAGCCAGAGTTCCTATGGCTACACCTTC.

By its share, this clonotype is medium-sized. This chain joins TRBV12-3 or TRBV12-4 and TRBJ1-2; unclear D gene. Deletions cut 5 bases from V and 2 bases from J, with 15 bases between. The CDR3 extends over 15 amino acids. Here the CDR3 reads CASSVPSGGNYGYTF. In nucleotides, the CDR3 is TGTGCCAGCAGTGTCCCCAGCGGAGGGAACTATGGCTACACCTTC.

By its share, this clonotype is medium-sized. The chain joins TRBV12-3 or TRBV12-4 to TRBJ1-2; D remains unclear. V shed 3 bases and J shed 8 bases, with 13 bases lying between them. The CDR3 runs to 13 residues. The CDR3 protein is CASSFKGARGYTF. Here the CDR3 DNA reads TGTGCCAGCAGTTTCAAGGGCGCGAGGGGCTACACCTTC.

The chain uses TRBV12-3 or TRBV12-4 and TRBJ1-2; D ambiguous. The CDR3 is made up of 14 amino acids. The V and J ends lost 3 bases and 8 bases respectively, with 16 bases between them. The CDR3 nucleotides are TGTGCCAGCAGTTTTGTCAGGAGGGAAGGAGGCTACACCTTC. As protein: CASSFVRREGGYTF.

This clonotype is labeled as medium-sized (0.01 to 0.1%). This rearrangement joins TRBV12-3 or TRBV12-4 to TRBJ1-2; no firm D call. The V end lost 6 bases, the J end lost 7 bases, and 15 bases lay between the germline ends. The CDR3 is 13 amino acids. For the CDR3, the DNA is TGTGCCAGCAGCCCCGGGAGCGCGAGTGGCTACACCTTC. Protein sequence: CASSPGSASGYTF.

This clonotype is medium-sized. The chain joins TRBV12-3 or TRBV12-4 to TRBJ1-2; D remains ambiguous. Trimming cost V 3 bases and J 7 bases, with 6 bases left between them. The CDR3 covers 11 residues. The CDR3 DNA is TGTGCCAGCAGTTTGGGCGCTGGCTACACCTTC. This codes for CASSLGAGYTF.

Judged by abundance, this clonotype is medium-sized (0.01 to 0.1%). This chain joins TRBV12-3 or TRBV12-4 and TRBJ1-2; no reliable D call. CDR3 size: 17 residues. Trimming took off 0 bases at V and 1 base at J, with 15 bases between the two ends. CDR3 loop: CASSLAGQTVLNYGYTF. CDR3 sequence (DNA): TGTGCCAGCAGTTTAGCAGGGCAGACCGTACTTAACTATGGCTACACCTTC.

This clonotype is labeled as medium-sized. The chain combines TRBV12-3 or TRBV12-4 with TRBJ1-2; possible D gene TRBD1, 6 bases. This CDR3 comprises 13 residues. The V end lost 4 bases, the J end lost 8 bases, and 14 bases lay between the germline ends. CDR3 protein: CASSSPTGEGYTF. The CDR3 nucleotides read TGTGCCAGCAGTTCTCCGACAGGCGAAGGCTACACCTTC.

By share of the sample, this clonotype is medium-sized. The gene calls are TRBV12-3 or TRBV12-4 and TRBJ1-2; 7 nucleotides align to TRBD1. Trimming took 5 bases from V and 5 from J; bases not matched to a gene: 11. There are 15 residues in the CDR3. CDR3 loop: CASSPGQSRVYGYTF. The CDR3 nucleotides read TGTGCCAGCAGTCCGGGACAGTCGAGGGTGTATGGCTACACCTTC.